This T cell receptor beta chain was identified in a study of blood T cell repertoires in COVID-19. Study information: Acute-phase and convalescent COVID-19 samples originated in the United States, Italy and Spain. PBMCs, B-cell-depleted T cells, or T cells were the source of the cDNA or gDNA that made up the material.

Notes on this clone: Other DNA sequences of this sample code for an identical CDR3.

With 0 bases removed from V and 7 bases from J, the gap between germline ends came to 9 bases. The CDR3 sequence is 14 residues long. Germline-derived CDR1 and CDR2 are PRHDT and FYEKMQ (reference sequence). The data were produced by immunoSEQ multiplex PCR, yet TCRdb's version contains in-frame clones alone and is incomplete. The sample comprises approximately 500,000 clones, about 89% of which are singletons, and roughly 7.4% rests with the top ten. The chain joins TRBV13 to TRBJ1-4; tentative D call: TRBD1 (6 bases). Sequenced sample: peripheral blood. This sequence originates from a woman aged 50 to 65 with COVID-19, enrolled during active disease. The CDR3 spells CASSLGQGREKLFF. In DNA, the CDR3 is TGTGCCAGCAGCTTAGGACAGGGACGTGAAAAACTGTTTTTT.